These T cell receptor beta chains were read from a single sample in a study of blood T cell repertoires in COVID-19. Generated by immunoSEQ multiplex PCR, the TCRdb table keeps only in-frame clones and is missing some. The sample lists about 150,000 clones, just under 85% occurring once. Sequencing was performed on peripheral blood. These receptors came from a woman aged 55-69 years with acute or convalescent COVID-19. CDR3s include the opening cysteine and the closing phenylalanine or tryptophan. The D gene is left open where the match is weak. Only some rows state a clone size, as once, few, many or a class for expanded clones.

V gene,clone size,D gene,J gene,CDR3 protein,CDR3 DNA
TRBV11-2,-,TRBD1,TRBJ1-5,CASSWGQGEGQPQHF,TGTGCCAGCAGCTGGGGACAGGGGGAGGGACAGCCCCAGCATTTT
TRBV6-1,-,-,TRBJ1-6,CASSEELSSYNSPLHF,TGTGCCAGCAGTGAAGAGCTGAGCTCCTATAATTCACCCCTCCACTTT
TRBV6-5,-,-,TRBJ2-1,CASTLTSNNEQFF,TGTGCCAGCACCTTAACTAGCAACAATGAGCAGTTCTTC
TRBV7-2,-,TRBD1,TRBJ1-4,CASSLDLGTGNEKLFF,TGTGCCAGCAGCTTAGATTTAGGGACAGGGAATGAAAAACTGTTTTTT
TRBV14,-,-,TRBJ1-6,CASSQAQNSPLHF,TGTGCCAGCAGCCAAGCACAGAATTCACCCCTCCACTTT
TRBV19,-,-,TRBJ2-5,CASSSLALPGETQYF,TGTGCCAGTAGTTCGCTAGCCCTCCCTGGAGAGACCCAGTACTTC
TRBV7-9,-,TRBD1,TRBJ1-2,CASSFGQGYGYTF,TGTGCCAGCAGCTTTGGACAGGGCTATGGCTACACCTTC
TRBV6-5,-,-,TRBJ1-5,CASSYNNQPQHF,TGTGCCAGCAGTTATAACAATCAGCCCCAGCATTTT
TRBV7-8,once,TRBD1,TRBJ1-1,CASSLIWTGGVGTEAFF,TGTGCCAGCAGCTTAATCTGGACAGGGGGCGTCGGCACTGAAGCTTTCTTT
TRBV6-5,-,-,TRBJ1-4,CASSQTLTNEKLFF,TGTGCCAGCAGTCAGACATTGACTAATGAAAAACTGTTTTTT
TRBV27,few,-,TRBJ2-1,CASSHRRSLGVDNEQFF,TGTGCCAGCAGTCACCGACGAAGCCTCGGGGTCGACAATGAGCAGTTCTTC
TRBV19,-,-,TRBJ2-1,CASRDRRGYNEQFF,TGTGCCAGTAGGGATCGGAGGGGCTACAATGAGCAGTTCTTC
TRBV6-5,-,TRBD1,TRBJ1-3,CASSYDRVGNTIYF,TGTGCCAGCAGTTACGACAGGGTTGGAAACACCATATATTTT
TRBV19,-,-,TRBJ2-2,CASSIVRGGELFF,TGTGCCAGTAGTATAGTAAGAGGCGGGGAGCTGTTTTTT